One sample yielded the 5 T cell receptor beta chains listed below, sequenced in a study of OX40 agonist ivuxolimab in advanced cancers. Data came from immunoSEQ multiplex PCR; TCRdb stores just in-frame clones and leaves some out. The data contain some 8,000 clones, about 80% of them singletons. The material was CD4+ or CD8+ T cells sorted from blood, obtained in a trial of the OX40 agonist ivuxolimab. Receptors originate from an adult with an advanced solid tumor such as melanoma, head and neck, liver or kidney cancer.

This clone was detected a few times. The rearrangement links TRBV27 to TRBJ1-2; D is unresolved. The germline CDR1 and CDR2 sequences are MNHEY and SMNVEV (reference sequence). V was cut by 0 bases and J by 10 bases, with 12 bases left in between. This CDR3 spans 13 amino acids. The CDR3 loop is CASSLSGSSFYTF. In nucleotides, the CDR3 is TGTGCCAGCAGTTTATCGGGGAGCAGCTTCTACACCTTC.

The chain couples TRBV11-1 to TRBJ2-7; weak D call: TRBD1 (5 bases). CDR1 is SGHAT and CDR2 is FQDESV in the germline V gene (reference sequence). The CDR3 covers 13 residues. The V end was cut by 3 bases, the J end by 2 bases, with 8 bases between. CDR3 in DNA: TGTGCCAGCAGCTTCGACAGAACCTACGAGCAGTACTTC. This encodes CASSFDRTYEQYF.

In its sample, this clone was seen a few times. The V call is TRBV19, the J call TRBJ2-1; maybe TRBD2 (5 bases). The CDR3 extends over 12 amino acids. Per the germline V gene, CDR1 is LNHDA and CDR2 is SQIVND (reference sequence). Trimming shortened V by 8 bases and J by 10 bases, and 15 bases separated the two germline ends. The chain's CDR3 is CASAPRGLEQFF. The CDR3 DNA reads TGTGCCAGTGCCCCTCGGGGATTGGAGCAGTTCTTC.

The chain couples TRBV9 to TRBJ1-6; 7 bases are shared with TRBD1. The V segment lost 7 bases and the J segment 2 bases; nucleotides outside the gene matches: 6. The germline V gene has CDR1 SGDLS and CDR2 YYNGEE. The CDR3 extends over 15 amino acids. The CDR3 is CASGAGTAYNSPLHF. The CDR3 nucleotides read TGTGCCAGCGGGGCCGGGACAGCCTATAATTCACCCCTCCACTTT.

This clone appeared a few times. The chain is built from TRBV30 and TRBJ1-6; no clear D gene. CDR1 and CDR2 from the germline V gene are GTSNPN and SVGIG (reference sequence). This CDR3 is 12 amino acids long. V was trimmed by 2 bases and J by 10 bases, leaving 9 bases between them. DNA for the CDR3: TGTGCCTGGAGTACTCGTGGATCACCCCTCCACTTT. This encodes CAWSTRGSPLHF.